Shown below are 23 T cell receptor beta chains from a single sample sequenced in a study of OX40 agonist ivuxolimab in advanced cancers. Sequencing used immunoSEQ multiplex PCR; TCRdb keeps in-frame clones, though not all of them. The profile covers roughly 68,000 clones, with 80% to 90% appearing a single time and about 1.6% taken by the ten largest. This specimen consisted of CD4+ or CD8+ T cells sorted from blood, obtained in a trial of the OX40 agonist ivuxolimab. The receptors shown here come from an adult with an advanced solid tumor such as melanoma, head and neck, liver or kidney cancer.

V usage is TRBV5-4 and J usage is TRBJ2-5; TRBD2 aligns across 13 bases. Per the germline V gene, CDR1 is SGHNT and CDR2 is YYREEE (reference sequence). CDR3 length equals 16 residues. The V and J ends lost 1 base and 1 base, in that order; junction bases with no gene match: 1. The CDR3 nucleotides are TGTGCCAGCAGCTTGACTAGCGGGAGGGCCCAAGAGACCCAGTACTTC. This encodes CASSLTSGRAQETQYF.

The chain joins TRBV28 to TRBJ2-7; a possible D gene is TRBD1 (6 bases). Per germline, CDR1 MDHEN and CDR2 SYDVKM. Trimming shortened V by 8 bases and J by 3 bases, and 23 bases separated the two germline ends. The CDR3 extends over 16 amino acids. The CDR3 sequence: CASAEIVGQNLYEQYF. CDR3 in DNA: TGTGCCAGCGCGGAAATAGTCGGACAGAACCTCTACGAGCAGTACTTC.

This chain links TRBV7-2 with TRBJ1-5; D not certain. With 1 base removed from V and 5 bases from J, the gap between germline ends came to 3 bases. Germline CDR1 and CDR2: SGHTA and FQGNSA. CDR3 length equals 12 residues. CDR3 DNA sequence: TGTGCCAGCAGCTTAGAGGATCAGCCCCAGCATTTT. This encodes CASSLEDQPQHF.

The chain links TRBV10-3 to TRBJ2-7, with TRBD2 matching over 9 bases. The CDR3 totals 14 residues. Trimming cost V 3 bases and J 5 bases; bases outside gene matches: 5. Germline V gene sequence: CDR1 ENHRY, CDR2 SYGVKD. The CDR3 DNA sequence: TGTGCCATCAGTGACCTTAGCGGGGGCCACGAGCAGTACTTC. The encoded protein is CAISDLSGGHEQYF.

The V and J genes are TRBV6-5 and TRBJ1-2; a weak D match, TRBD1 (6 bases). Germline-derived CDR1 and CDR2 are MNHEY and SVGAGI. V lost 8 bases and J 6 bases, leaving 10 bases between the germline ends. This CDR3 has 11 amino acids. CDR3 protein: CASEGDHGYTF. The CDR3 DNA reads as TGTGCCAGCGAGGGGGATCATGGCTACACCTTC.

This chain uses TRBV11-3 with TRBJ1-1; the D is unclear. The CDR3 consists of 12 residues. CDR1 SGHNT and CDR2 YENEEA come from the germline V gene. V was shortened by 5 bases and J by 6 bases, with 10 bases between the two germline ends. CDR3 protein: CASSGEGPEAFF. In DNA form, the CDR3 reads TGTGCCAGCAGCGGCGAGGGTCCTGAAGCTTTCTTT.

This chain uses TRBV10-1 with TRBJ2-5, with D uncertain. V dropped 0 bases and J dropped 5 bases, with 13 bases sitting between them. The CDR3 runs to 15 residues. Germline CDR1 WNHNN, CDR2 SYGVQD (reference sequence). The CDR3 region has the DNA TGCGCCAGCAGTGAGTCGAAGGAGCCCAGGGAGACCCAGTACTTC. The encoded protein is CASSESKEPRETQYF.

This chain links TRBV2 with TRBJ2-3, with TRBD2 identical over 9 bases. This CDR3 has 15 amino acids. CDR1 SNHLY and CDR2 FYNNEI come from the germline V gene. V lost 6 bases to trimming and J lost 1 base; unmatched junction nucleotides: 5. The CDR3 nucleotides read TGTGCCAGCAGCGCCCAGCGGGAGGGCACAGATACGCAGTATTTT. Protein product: CASSAQREGTDTQYF.

CDR3 residues: CASSYRTSGDTGELFF. The CDR3, as DNA: TGTGCCAGCAGCTATAGGACTAGCGGAGACACCGGGGAGCTGTTTTTT. This rearrangement joins TRBV11-2 to TRBJ2-2; 10 bases line up with TRBD2. Germline CDR1 and CDR2: SGHAT and FQNNGV. The CDR3 runs 16 residues. The junction had 5 bases not matched to a gene; V was cut back by 4 bases and J by 3 bases.

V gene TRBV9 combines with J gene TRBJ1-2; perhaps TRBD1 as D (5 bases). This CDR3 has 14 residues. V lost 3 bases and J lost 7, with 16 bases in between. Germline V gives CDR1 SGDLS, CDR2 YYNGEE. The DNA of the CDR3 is TGTGCCAGCAGCGCGATCTGGAGCGGGGCTGGCTACACCTTC. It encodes CASSAIWSGAGYTF.

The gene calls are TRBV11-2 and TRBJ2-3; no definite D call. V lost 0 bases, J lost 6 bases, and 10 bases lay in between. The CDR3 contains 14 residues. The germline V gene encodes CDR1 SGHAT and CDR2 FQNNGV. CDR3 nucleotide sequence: TGTGCCAGCAGCTTAGACAGGCACTCGGATACGCAGTATTTT. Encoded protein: CASSLDRHSDTQYF.

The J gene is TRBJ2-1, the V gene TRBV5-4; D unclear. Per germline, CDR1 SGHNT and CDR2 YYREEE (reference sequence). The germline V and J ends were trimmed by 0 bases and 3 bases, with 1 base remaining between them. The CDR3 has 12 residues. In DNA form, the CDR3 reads TGTGCCAGCAGCTTGGACTACAATGAGCAGTTCTTC. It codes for CASSLDYNEQFF.

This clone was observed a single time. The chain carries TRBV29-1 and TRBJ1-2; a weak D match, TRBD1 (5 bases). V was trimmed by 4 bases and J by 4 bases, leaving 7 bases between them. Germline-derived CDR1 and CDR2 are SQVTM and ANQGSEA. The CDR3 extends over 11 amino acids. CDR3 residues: CSVGQIYGYTF. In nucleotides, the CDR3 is TGCAGCGTTGGACAGATCTATGGCTACACCTTC.

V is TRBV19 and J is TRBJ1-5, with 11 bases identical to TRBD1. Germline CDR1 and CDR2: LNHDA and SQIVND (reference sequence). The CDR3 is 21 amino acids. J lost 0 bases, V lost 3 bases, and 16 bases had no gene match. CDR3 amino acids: CASSIGQRRGQGVGSNQPQHF. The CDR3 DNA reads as TGTGCCAGTAGTATCGGGCAGAGAAGGGGACAGGGGGTAGGTAGCAATCAGCCCCAGCATTTT.

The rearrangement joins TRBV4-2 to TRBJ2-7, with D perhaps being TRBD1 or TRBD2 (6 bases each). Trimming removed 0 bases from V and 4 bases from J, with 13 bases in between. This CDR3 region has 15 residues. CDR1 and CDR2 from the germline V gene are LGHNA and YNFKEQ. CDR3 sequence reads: CASSQDSQGRYEQYF. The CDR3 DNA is TGTGCCAGCAGCCAAGACTCTCAGGGGAGGTACGAGCAGTACTTC.

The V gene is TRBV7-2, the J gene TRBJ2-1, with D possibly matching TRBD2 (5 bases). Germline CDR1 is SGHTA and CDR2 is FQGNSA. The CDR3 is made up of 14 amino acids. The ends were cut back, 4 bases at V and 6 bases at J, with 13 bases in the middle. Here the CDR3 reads CASSSRTAPNEQFF. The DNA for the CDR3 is TGTGCCAGCAGCTCAAGGACTGCCCCCAATGAGCAGTTCTTC.

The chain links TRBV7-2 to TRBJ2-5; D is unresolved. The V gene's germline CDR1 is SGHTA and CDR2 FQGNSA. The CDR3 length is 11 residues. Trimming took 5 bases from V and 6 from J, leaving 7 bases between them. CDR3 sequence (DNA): TGTGCCAGCAGCCCACTCCAGACCCAGTACTTC. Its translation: CASSPLQTQYF.

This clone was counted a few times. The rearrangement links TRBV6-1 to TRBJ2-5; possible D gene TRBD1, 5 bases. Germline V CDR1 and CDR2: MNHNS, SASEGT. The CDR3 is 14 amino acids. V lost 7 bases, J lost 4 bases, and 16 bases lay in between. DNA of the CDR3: TGTGCCAGCACTAGGGCCAGGGCAGCAGAGACCCAGTACTTC. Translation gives CASTRARAAETQYF.

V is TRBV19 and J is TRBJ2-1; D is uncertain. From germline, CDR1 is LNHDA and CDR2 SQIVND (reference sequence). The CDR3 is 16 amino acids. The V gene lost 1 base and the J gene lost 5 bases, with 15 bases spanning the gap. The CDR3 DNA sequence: TGTGCCAGTAGTATAGTACCCCGGGTTGGGGACAATGAGCAGTTCTTC. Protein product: CASSIVPRVGDNEQFF. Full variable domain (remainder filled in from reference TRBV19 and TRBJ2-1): DGGITQSPKYLFRKEGQNVTLSCEQNLNHDAMYWYRQDPGQGLRLIYYSQIVNDFQKGDIAEGYSVSREKKESFPLTVTSAQKNPTAFYLCASSIVPRVGDNEQFFGPGTRLTVL.

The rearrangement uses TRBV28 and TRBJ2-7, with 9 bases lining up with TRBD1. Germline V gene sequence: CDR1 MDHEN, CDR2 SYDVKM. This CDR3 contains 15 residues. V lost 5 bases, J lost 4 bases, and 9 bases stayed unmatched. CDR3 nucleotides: TGTGCCAGCAGTGCACCCGGGACAGGGAGGTACGAGCAGTACTTC. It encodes CASSAPGTGRYEQYF.

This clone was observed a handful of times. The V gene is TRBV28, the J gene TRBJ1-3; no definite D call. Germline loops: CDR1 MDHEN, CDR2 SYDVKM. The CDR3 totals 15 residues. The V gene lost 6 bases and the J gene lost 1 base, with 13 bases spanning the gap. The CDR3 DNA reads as TGTGCCAGCAGCCAGTATATAAGGTCTGGAAACACCATATATTTT. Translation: CASSQYIRSGNTIYF.

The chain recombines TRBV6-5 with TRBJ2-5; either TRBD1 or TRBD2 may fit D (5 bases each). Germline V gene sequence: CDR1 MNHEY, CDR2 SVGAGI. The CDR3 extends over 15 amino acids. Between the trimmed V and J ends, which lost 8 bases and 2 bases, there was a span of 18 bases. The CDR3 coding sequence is TGTGCCAGCGGCTCGGGGCAGGGCCCTCAAGAGACCCAGTACTTC. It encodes CASGSGQGPQETQYF.

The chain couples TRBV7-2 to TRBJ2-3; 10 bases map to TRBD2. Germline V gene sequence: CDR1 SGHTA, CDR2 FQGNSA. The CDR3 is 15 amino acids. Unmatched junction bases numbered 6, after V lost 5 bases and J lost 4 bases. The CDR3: CASSPSGSRADTQYF. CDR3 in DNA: TGTGCCAGCAGCCCTAGCGGGAGTAGGGCAGATACGCAGTATTTT.